The next 7 T cell receptor beta chains were all read from a single sample in a study of shared clonotypes between healthy human individuals. Produced via immunoSEQ multiplex PCR; TCRdb's table is partial and in-frame only. In the table there are over a million clones, roughly 98.5% of which are singletons. Material for sequencing was naive CD4+ T cells sorted from blood. Subset given: CD45RA+ positively selected. These receptors all come from a man aged 30 to 39 in good health.

This chain joins TRBV4-3 and TRBJ2-6; a possible D gene is TRBD2 (6 bases). CDR1 is LGHNA, CDR2 YSLEER, per germline. Trimming took off 0 bases at V and 3 bases at J, with 21 bases between the two ends. This CDR3 is 20 amino acids long. CDR3 sequence reads: CASSQDPFSQGGFGANVLTF. The CDR3 DNA sequence: TGCGCCAGCAGCCAAGATCCCTTTTCCCAGGGAGGTTTTGGGGCCAACGTCCTGACTTTC.

The J gene is TRBJ2-2, the V gene TRBV15; 7 positions match TRBD1. Germline assignment: CDR1 LNHNV and CDR2 YYDKDF (reference sequence). Trimming took 2 bases from V and 2 from J; bases not matched to a gene: 8. The CDR3 extends over 17 amino acids. The CDR3 DNA is TGTGCCACCAGCAGACGCAACAGGGGACGAAACACCGGGGAGCTGTTTTTT. Translating gives CATSRRNRGRNTGELFF.

This chain connects TRBV2 to TRBJ1-1; D gene ambiguous. The germline V gene has CDR1 SNHLY and CDR2 FYNNEI. Trimming left V 0 bases short and J 5 bases short, with 7 bases between. This CDR3 has 13 amino acids. CDR3 in DNA: TGTGCCAGCAGTGAAGCGGTGGGAACTGAAGCTTTCTTT. It translates to CASSEAVGTEAFF.

V is TRBV7-2 and J is TRBJ2-4; D is unresolved. V was trimmed by 1 base and J by 6 bases, leaving 4 bases between them. Germline CDR1 reads SGHTA; CDR2 reads FQGNSA. This CDR3 spans 12 amino acids. CDR3: CASSLGPNIQYF. The CDR3, as DNA: TGTGCCAGCAGCTTAGGACCAAACATTCAGTACTTC.

As regards this clone: Other DNA sequences in the same sample also yield this CDR3. The J gene is TRBJ2-3, the V gene TRBV7-2; no clear D. This CDR3 has 13 residues. Trimming took off 1 base at V and 5 bases at J, with 7 bases between the two ends. CDR1 and CDR2 (germline): SGHTA, FQGNSA. CDR3 nucleotide sequence: TGTGCCAGCAGCTTAGGGTTGGGAGATACGCAGTATTTT. Encoded protein: CASSLGLGDTQYF.

The chain is built from TRBV5-1 and TRBJ2-3; D is ambiguous. The CDR3 is 13 amino acids. The germline V gene has CDR1 SGHRS and CDR2 YFSETQ. The V end lost 4 bases, the J end lost 2 bases, and 8 bases lay between the germline ends. This CDR3 is CASSPRTTDTQYF. Here the CDR3 DNA reads TGCGCCAGCAGCCCCCGGACCACAGATACGCAGTATTTT.

The chain joins TRBV6-4 to TRBJ2-2; 12 bases are a match to TRBD2. Unmatched junction bases numbered 11, after V lost 5 bases and J lost 10 bases. CDR3 length equals 16 residues. The germline V gene has CDR1 MRHNA and CDR2 SNTAGT. Here the CDR3 reads CASSQLAGGPGEELFF. DNA of the CDR3: TGTGCCAGCAGTCAACTAGCGGGAGGCCCCGGCGAGGAGCTGTTTTTT.